This record looks at one T cell receptor (beta chain) sequence and its context. This clonotype was detected ten times or more. It has no known antigen specificity. No base qualities exist here, and no much larger clone lies one base off it. The sample comes from a study of CD8 T cells in ankylosing spondylitis (dated by TCRdb to 2016 to 2017). Turning to the overall study: The study set out to find disease-linked TCR variants by profiling T cell receptor beta repertoires in ankylosing spondylitis patients and healthy donors. The whole study cohort included 95 to 130 healthy donors and 20 to 30 ankylosing spondylitis patients. Peripheral blood was sampled, and synovial fluid was also collected from ankylosing spondylitis patients.

Reads for this sample came from an Illumina HiSeq 2500. TCR beta libraries were prepared by quantitative 5'-RACE with molecular barcodes. The original methods were these. To identify disease-linked TCR variants, a new computational method was used, one built on a probabilistic model of VDJ rearrangement. TCRdb handled the public reads itself, with Q25 trimming in fastp and clone calling in MiXCR, and kept productive beta chains. Identical CDR3 protein sequences are pooled into one entry, listed with their most common genes and DNA. In this record, the V and J calls reflect TCRdb's handling and not the investigators' own analysis. In this sample the table shows some 200,000 distinct CDR3 sequences, approximately 7.4% of which occur a single time. Around 14% of the sample is held by the ten biggest clonotypes. Trimming removed 3 bases from V and 10 bases from J; the gene matches leave 2 bases unexplained. CDR1 is given as SEHNR and CDR2 as FQNEAQ, both from the germline V gene (reference sequence). The CDR3 holds 12 amino acids from the cysteine to the phenylalanine. Solely the CDR3 DNA is kept, with 36 bases framed from the first base.

Paper-wide results and their limitations: Blood from ankylosing spondylitis patients appeared to be characterized by a TCR beta motif made up of 8 or 9 highly homologous amino acid variants. Some of the motif variants had been reported before in the synovial fluid and blood of reactive arthritis patients, a finding that suggests common disease-initiation mechanisms. Significant enrichment of the disease-linked clones was reported in matched synovial fluid samples from ankylosing spondylitis patients. The disease-linked clones had a CD8+ phenotype and were found at relatively low frequencies in peripheral blood.

Recombination linked TRBV7-9 to TRBJ2-1; 8 nucleotides in the junction match TRBD1. The origin of this receptor is a male donor with ankylosing spondylitis. Sequenced: blood, either unsorted or a sorted T cell fraction (not recorded which). The CDR3 is CASSLHRGEQFF. The DNA sequence is TGTGCCAGCAGCTTGCACAGGGGGGAGCAGTTCTTC.